This T cell receptor (beta chain) was identified in a study of T cells of healthy individuals. TCRdb re-called the 5' RACE reads with MiXCR, one entry per CDR3 protein. The sample holds 60,000 to 75,000 distinct CDR3 sequences, 15% to 20% seen once. The CDR3 is 14 residues long. Trimming took 1 base from V and 6 from J, leaving 13 bases between them. The germline gives CDR1 SGHTA, CDR2 FQGNSA. This clonotype was seen ten or more times. V gene TRBV7-2 combines with J gene TRBJ2-7; a possible D gene is TRBD1 (5 bases). The sequence came from a human donor in good health. The DNA for the CDR3 is TGTGCCAGCAGCTTAGGGAACAGGTTCCGCGAGCAGTACTTC. It encodes CASSLGNRFREQYF.